The 26 T cell receptor beta chains presented below share a single source sample, sequenced in a study of shared clonotypes between healthy human individuals. Terminally differentiated effector memory CD45RA+ cells were excluded from the naive CD8 cells, which were CD45RO-negative and positively selected for CCR7. This table comes from immunoSEQ multiplex PCR, and its TCRdb copy is limited to in-frame clones, with some not included. The sample records approximately 2,200,000 clones, about 93% being singletons. The sample comprised naive CD8+ T cells from PBMCs. The source is a man between 18 and 35 years old in good health. Some clones in this sample may be carry-over from other donors' samples.

A word on this clone: Other DNA sequences of this sample code for an identical CDR3. The chain couples TRBV4-1 to TRBJ1-2; D is ambiguous. V lost 0 bases to trimming and J lost 3 bases, with 8 bases between them. Germline V CDR1 and CDR2: MGHRA, YSYEKL. This CDR3 region has 14 residues. In DNA, the CDR3 is TGCGCCAGCAGCCAAGATTCCGGGGACTATGGCTACACCTTC. It codes for CASSQDSGDYGYTF.

Only one count was recorded for this clone. The rearrangement uses TRBV7-7 and TRBJ2-7; D may match TRBD1 or TRBD2 (7 bases each). CDR3 length equals 15 residues. The germline CDR1 and CDR2 sequences are SSHAT and FNYEAQ (reference sequence). Trimming left V 5 bases short and J 6 bases short, with 20 bases between. The DNA of the CDR3 is TGTGCCAGCAGCCCAGGTCGGGGAGGGGGCAGCGAGCAGTACTTC. It codes for CASSPGRGGGSEQYF.

This clone was detected once. The chain uses TRBV19 and TRBJ2-1, with 10 bases matching TRBD1. Germline V CDR1 and CDR2: LNHDA, SQIVND (reference sequence). This CDR3 has 16 residues. J gave up 3 bases and V 5 bases, and 7 bases lay outside the gene matches. As DNA, the CDR3 is TGTGCCAGTAGTGAAGACAGGGGGCTATTCTACAATGAGCAGTTCTTC. Its translation is CASSEDRGLFYNEQFF.

Note on this clone: Other DNA sequences in the same sample also yield this CDR3. J is TRBJ2-7 and V is TRBV6-5; 8 bases are shared with TRBD1. This CDR3 has 15 amino acids. The trim removed 0 bases at V and 2 bases at J, leaving 3 bases unmatched. Germline V gene sequence: CDR1 MNHEY, CDR2 SVGAGI. In DNA, the CDR3 is TGTGCCAGCAGTTACTCTTCGACAGGGGCCTACGAGCAGTACTTC. Translated, it gives CASSYSSTGAYEQYF.

This clone came up once. The chain uses TRBV6-1 and TRBJ1-2; TRBD1 is a possible D gene (5 bases). The germline V gene encodes CDR1 MNHNS and CDR2 SASEGT. The V end was cut by 10 bases, the J end by 8 bases, with 14 bases between. This CDR3 is built from 11 residues. The CDR3 DNA reads TGTGCCACCGAACCCGGGGGGGGCTACACCTTC. It specifies CATEPGGGYTF.

The rearrangement links TRBV30 to TRBJ1-1; D remains unclear. The CDR3 is 12 residues long. V was clipped by 2 bases and J by 4 bases, with 8 bases between them. Germline V gene sequence: CDR1 GTSNPN, CDR2 SVGIG (reference sequence). The CDR3, as DNA: TGTGCCTGGAGTCACGGAGCCACTGAAGCTTTCTTT. This sequence encodes CAWSHGATEAFF.

This sequence joins TRBV5-1 and TRBJ2-3; possible D gene TRBD1, 6 bases. The CDR3 contains 14 residues. CDR1 and CDR2 (germline): SGHRS, YFSETQ. Trimming pared 4 bases from V and 3 bases from J, leaving 12 bases between. The CDR3 spells CASSQYRDTDTQYF. The CDR3 bases are TGCGCCAGCAGCCAATACAGGGATACAGATACGCAGTATTTT.

The J gene is TRBJ1-4, the V gene TRBV28, with 8 nucleotides matching TRBD1. CDR3 length equals 15 residues. Germline CDR1 and CDR2: MDHEN and SYDVKM. Trimming at V came to 5 bases and at J to 7 bases, leaving 9 bases not matched to a gene. The CDR3 is CASSPRTGRVEKLFF. For the CDR3, the DNA is TGTGCCAGCAGTCCCAGGACAGGGAGGGTTGAAAAACTGTTTTTT.

This clone occurred once. The chain joins TRBV25-1 to TRBJ2-3; D is undetermined. The CDR3 consists of 15 residues. Germline CDR1 reads MGHDK; CDR2 reads SYGVNS. V was pared by 5 bases and J by 1 base, with 13 bases between. The CDR3 here is CASSYQPGGTDTQYF. CDR3 in DNA: TGTGCCAGCAGTTACCAACCAGGAGGCACAGATACGCAGTATTTT.

V and J are TRBV9 and TRBJ1-1; 7 bases fit TRBD1. After removal of 4 bases from V and 3 bases from J, the junction contained 9 bases not matched to a gene. Germline CDR1 and CDR2: SGDLS and YYNGEE. The CDR3 loop spans 15 amino acids. Here the CDR3 reads CASSPQGGIYTEAFF. The CDR3, as DNA: TGTGCCAGCAGCCCCCAGGGGGGTATCTACACTGAAGCTTTCTTT.

The J gene is TRBJ1-1, the V gene TRBV10-1, with 11 bases identical to TRBD1. Germline loops: CDR1 WNHNN, CDR2 SYGVQD (reference sequence). The CDR3 spans 14 residues. J was trimmed by 5 bases and V by 3 bases; bases with no gene match: 2. The CDR3: CASSEGTGGTEAFF. CDR3 nucleotide sequence: TGCGCCAGCAGTGAAGGGACAGGGGGGACTGAAGCTTTCTTT.

The chain joins TRBV9 to TRBJ2-7; D possibly corresponds to TRBD1 (6 bases). Germline V gene data show CDR1 as SGDLS and CDR2 as YYNGEE. V gave up 0 bases and J gave up 2 bases, with 15 bases separating them. This CDR3 has 16 amino acids. CDR3 sequence: CASSVDGRGSTYEQYF. DNA of the CDR3: TGTGCCAGCAGCGTAGACGGCAGGGGTTCAACCTACGAGCAGTACTTC.

J is TRBJ1-1 and V is TRBV27; 7 nucleotides agree with TRBD1. The CDR3 has 14 amino acids. Germline V gives CDR1 MNHEY, CDR2 SMNVEV (reference sequence). The J segment lost 4 bases and the V segment lost 5 bases, leaving 7 bases of the junction unmatched. CDR3 protein: CASSISGGLTEAFF. CDR3 bases: TGTGCCAGCAGTATCTCAGGGGGTCTCACTGAAGCTTTCTTT.

As to this clone: Other nucleotide sequences in the sample specify the same CDR3. The CDR3 here is CATRLAGSYEQYF. The CDR3 region has the DNA TGTGCCACACGACTAGCGGGGTCCTACGAGCAGTACTTC. The chain links TRBV19 to TRBJ2-7; 11 positions agree with TRBD2. The CDR3 runs to 13 residues. The V gene's germline CDR1 is LNHDA and CDR2 SQIVND (reference sequence). The J segment lost 1 base and the V segment lost 10 bases, leaving 3 bases of the junction unmatched.

J is TRBJ2-1 and V is TRBV7-2; possibly TRBD2 for D (6 bases). There are 15 residues in the CDR3. The germline V and J ends were trimmed by 4 bases and 9 bases, with 19 bases remaining between them. CDR1 SGHTA and CDR2 FQGNSA come from the germline V gene. As DNA, the CDR3 is TGTGCCAGCAGCTCTTTAGGGGTACGGGGGACTGAGCAGTTCTTC. Protein sequence: CASSSLGVRGTEQFF.

This chain connects TRBV11-3 to TRBJ2-5; 11 positions match TRBD2. Germline trimming cut 5 bases from V and 1 base from J; bases unmatched to any gene: 9. The V gene's germline CDR1 is SGHNT and CDR2 YENEEA. The CDR3 consists of 17 residues. The CDR3 loop reads CASSLGLAGVSQETQYF. As DNA, the CDR3 is TGTGCCAGCAGCCTTGGACTAGCGGGTGTGAGCCAAGAGACCCAGTACTTC.

DNA of the CDR3: TGTGCCAGCAGCTTAAATGGGGCCAACGTCCTGACTTTC. This gives the protein CASSLNGANVLTF. The genes are TRBV7-8 and TRBJ2-6; D remains ambiguous. CDR1 and CDR2 from the germline V gene are SGHVS and FQNEAQ. The CDR3 spans 13 residues. V was shortened by 2 bases and J by 3 bases, with 2 bases between the two germline ends. Complete variable domain (other parts from reference TRBV7-8 and TRBJ2-6): GAGVSQSPRYKVAKRGQDVALRCDPISGHVSLFWYQQALGQGPEFLTYFQNEAQLDKSGLPSDRFFAERPEGSVSTLKIQRTQQEDSAVYLCASSLNGANVLTFGAGSRLTVL.

The chain is built from TRBV5-4 and TRBJ2-6, with D possibly matching TRBD2 (6 bases). Deletions cut 4 bases from V and 0 bases from J, with 23 bases between. This CDR3 is built from 20 residues. Germline CDR1 is SGHNT and CDR2 is YYREEE (reference sequence). The CDR3 DNA reads as TGTGCCAGCAGCCGCGGGATAATAAGAGTTCCGGGCTCTGGGGCCAACGTCCTGACTTTC. Translation gives CASSRGIIRVPGSGANVLTF.

This clone occurred once. The rearrangement uses TRBV27 and TRBJ2-1, with 11 bases fitting TRBD2. CDR1 and CDR2 from the germline V gene are MNHEY and SMNVEV (reference sequence). V shed 4 bases, J shed 6 bases, and the junction held 11 bases outside the gene matches. This CDR3 is built from 17 residues. CDR3 nucleotide sequence: TGTGCCAGCAGTTCGTTAGTACTAGCGGGAGTAGGCAATGAGCAGTTCTTC. It codes for CASSSLVLAGVGNEQFF.

This sequence joins TRBV5-6 and TRBJ2-7; 8 positions match TRBD2. The CDR3 loop spans 15 amino acids. Looked up from germline, CDR1 is SGHDT and CDR2 is YYEEEE. V was pared by 1 base and J by 6 bases, with 9 bases of the junction left unmatched. In nucleotides, the CDR3 is TGTGCCAGCAGCTTGTTCCGGGGGGGCTACAGCGAGCAGTACTTC. This gives the protein CASSLFRGGYSEQYF. Full variable domain (missing parts from reference TRBV5-6 and TRBJ2-7): DAGVTQSPTHLIKTRGQQVTLRCSPKSGHDTVSWYQQALGQGPQFIFQYYEEEERQRGNFPDRFSGHQFPNYSSELNVNALLLGDSALYLCASSLFRGGYSEQYFGPGTRLTVT.

This clone was seen just once. J is TRBJ2-1 and V is TRBV19, with 12 nucleotides matching TRBD1. V gave up 2 bases and J gave up 4 bases; unmatched junction bases: 3. Germline assignment: CDR1 LNHDA and CDR2 SQIVND (reference sequence). CDR3 length: 16 residues. The CDR3 protein is CASSIRDRGPYNEQFF. As DNA, the CDR3 is TGTGCCAGTAGTATACGGGACAGGGGGCCATACAATGAGCAGTTCTTC.

The chain is built from TRBV10-3 and TRBJ2-1; the match to TRBD2 covers 8 bases. The junction had 3 bases not matched to a gene; V was cut back by 4 bases and J by 4 bases. The CDR3 sequence is 14 residues long. The germline CDR1 and CDR2 sequences are ENHRY and SYGVKD. The CDR3 loop is CAISGAGVYNEQFF. Here the CDR3 DNA reads TGTGCCATCAGTGGAGCGGGAGTTTACAATGAGCAGTTCTTC.

This rearrangement joins TRBV15 to TRBJ2-1; D gene ambiguous. The CDR3 is 16 amino acids. The germline V and J ends were trimmed by 5 bases and 2 bases, with 16 bases remaining between them. Germline values: CDR1 LNHNV, CDR2 YYDKDF (reference sequence). The DNA of the CDR3 is TGTGCCACCAGCGTTCTCCCGGGCGGAGCCTACAATGAGCAGTTCTTC. Protein: CATSVLPGGAYNEQFF.

The J gene is TRBJ2-5, the V gene TRBV9, with D unresolved. V lost 3 bases and J lost 9, with 15 bases in between. Per the germline V gene, CDR1 is SGDLS and CDR2 is YYNGEE. The CDR3 totals 13 residues. The CDR3 sequence: CASSGDISPAQYF. DNA of the CDR3: TGTGCCAGCAGCGGAGACATAAGCCCGGCCCAGTACTTC.

V and J are TRBV28 and TRBJ2-7; no clear D gene. The germline V gene encodes CDR1 MDHEN and CDR2 SYDVKM. V was clipped by 6 bases and J by 0 bases, with 18 bases between them. This CDR3 has 16 residues. The CDR3 DNA reads TGTGCCAGCAGAACCGACTTAATAGAGAGCTCCTACGAGCAGTACTTC. It specifies CASRTDLIESSYEQYF.

The chain recombines TRBV7-7 with TRBJ2-1; 12 bases line up with TRBD2. The germline gives CDR1 SSHAT, CDR2 FNYEAQ (reference sequence). V shed 6 bases, J shed 10 bases, and the junction held 10 bases outside the gene matches. The CDR3 runs 15 residues. CDR3 DNA sequence: TGTGCCAGCAGTCTCGGACTAGCGGGATCTGGGGAGCAGTTCTTC. Its protein is CASSLGLAGSGEQFF.